These 22 T cell receptor beta chains share one sample of origin, sequenced in a study of blood T cell repertoires in COVID-19. Method: immunoSEQ multiplex PCR; TCRdb's copy keeps in-frame clones and lacks some. The profile shows more than 250,000 clones, roughly nine tenths of them singletons. The specimen sequenced was peripheral blood. These receptors were collected from a man aged 18 to 35 who had recovered from COVID-19.

The chain combines TRBV6-5 with TRBJ2-7, with 7 bases fitting TRBD1. Per the germline V gene, CDR1 is MNHEY and CDR2 is SVGAGI. The J segment lost 5 bases and the V segment lost 2 bases, leaving 9 bases of the junction unmatched. CDR3 length: 15 residues. The CDR3 region has the DNA TGTGCCAGCAGTTACGGGTCAGGGGGTGGTAACGAGCAGTACTTC. Protein sequence: CASSYGSGGGNEQYF.

A word on this clone: This sample also contains other DNA sequences that code for the same CDR3. The chain uses TRBV9 and TRBJ2-7; D remains ambiguous. Trimming pared 0 bases from V and 1 base from J, leaving 8 bases between. The CDR3 spans 14 residues. From germline, CDR1 is SGDLS and CDR2 YYNGEE. The CDR3 DNA reads as TGTGCCAGCAGCGTAGATTCCCGTTCCTACGAGCAGTACTTC. Amino acids: CASSVDSRSYEQYF.

The gene calls are TRBV6-2 or TRBV6-3 and TRBJ2-7, with D perhaps TRBD2 (6 bases). The CDR3 contains 14 residues. V was pared by 2 bases and J by 0 bases, with 8 bases between. The V gene's germline CDR1 is MNHEY and CDR2 SVGEGT. The CDR3 loop reads CASSYATSSYEQYF. CDR3 DNA sequence: TGTGCCAGCAGTTACGCGACTAGCTCCTACGAGCAGTACTTC.

CDR3 in DNA: TGTGCCAGCAGTTACTGGGGGGGATCCCAAGAGACCCAGTACTTC. This gives the protein CASSYWGGSQETQYF. This sequence joins TRBV6-5 and TRBJ2-5; 7 nucleotides match TRBD2. Germline V gene sequence: CDR1 MNHEY, CDR2 SVGAGI. J was trimmed by 1 base and V by 1 base; bases with no gene match: 3. This CDR3 region has 15 residues.

The chain employs TRBV9 and TRBJ2-2; D gene uncertain. V lost 5 bases and J lost 1, with 9 bases in between. Germline V gives CDR1 SGDLS, CDR2 YYNGEE. The CDR3 contains 14 residues. The CDR3 DNA sequence: TGTGCCAGCAGTTTCCCCGGGAACACCGGGGAGCTGTTTTTT. This sequence encodes CASSFPGNTGELFF.

CDR3 residues: CASSMGLIPQHF. DNA for the CDR3: TGTGCCAGTAGTATGGGGCTTATACCCCAGCATTTT. The chain combines TRBV19 with TRBJ1-5; D is perhaps TRBD1 (5 bases). The V and J ends lost 3 bases and 10 bases respectively, with 10 bases between them. Germline V gene sequence: CDR1 LNHDA, CDR2 SQIVND (reference sequence). The CDR3 is 12 residues long.

The chain employs TRBV6-2 or TRBV6-3 and TRBJ2-1; 9 nucleotides align to TRBD2. The CDR3 length is 18 residues. Germline V gene lookup returns CDR1 MNHEY and CDR2 SVGEGT. V dropped 2 bases and J dropped 3; count of bases not matched to a gene: 11. The CDR3 region is CASSYTGTSSLNYNEQFF. CDR3 nucleotides: TGTGCCAGCAGTTACACCGGGACTAGCAGTCTCAACTACAATGAGCAGTTCTTC.

The chain couples TRBV29-1 to TRBJ1-1, with D possibly being TRBD1 (5 bases). Germline V gene lookup returns CDR1 SQVTM and CDR2 ANQGSEA. Trimming left V 2 bases short and J 7 bases short, with 11 bases between. The CDR3 has 12 residues. The DNA of the CDR3 is TGCAGCGTTGAAAGTAGGGGCTTTGAAGCTTTCTTT. This sequence encodes CSVESRGFEAFF.

Only one count was recorded for this clone. This sequence joins TRBV6-4 and TRBJ2-1; TRBD2 agrees at 10 bases. The junction had 18 bases not matched to a gene; V was cut back by 5 bases and J by 2 bases. Germline CDR1 is MRHNA and CDR2 is SNTAGT. The CDR3 length is 20 residues. The chain's CDR3 is CASSSNFRTSGRGAYNEQFF. CDR3 coding DNA: TGTGCCAGCAGTTCCAACTTTAGGACTAGCGGACGTGGGGCCTACAATGAGCAGTTCTTC.

The table lists this clone with a few counts. The DNA for the CDR3 is TGTGCCAGCAGCTCGGGAGTTACGAACACCGGGGAGCTGTTTTTT. As protein: CASSSGVTNTGELFF. The chain joins TRBV6-5 to TRBJ2-2; maybe TRBD2 (6 bases). CDR1 and CDR2 (germline): MNHEY, SVGAGI. V lost 6 bases and J lost 0, with 11 bases in between. CDR3 size: 15 residues.

The V call is TRBV12-3 or TRBV12-4, the J call TRBJ2-7; no definite D call. The ends were cut back, 5 bases at V and 1 base at J, with 3 bases in the middle. The CDR3 has 11 residues. The CDR3 DNA follows: TGTGCCAGCAGTCCTTCCTACGAGCAGTACTTC. Amino acids: CASSPSYEQYF.

The genes are TRBV5-1 and TRBJ1-1, with TRBD1 as a possible D gene (5 bases). The germline V and J ends were trimmed by 5 bases and 0 bases, with 8 bases remaining between them. Germline CDR1 SGHRS, CDR2 YFSETQ. This CDR3 comprises 13 residues. CDR3 coding DNA: TGCGCCAGCAGAACAGGCATGAACACTGAAGCTTTCTTT. Amino acid sequence: CASRTGMNTEAFF. Based on the CDR3 plus reference TRBV5-1 and TRBJ1-1, the full variable domain is KAGVTQTPRYLIKTRGQQVTLSCSPISGHRSVSWYQQTPGQGLQFLFEYFSETQRNKGNFPGRFSGRQFSNSRSEMNVSTLELGDSALYLCASRTGMNTEAFFGQGTRLTVV.

The gene calls are TRBV4-1 and TRBJ2-3, with a weak D call TRBD2 (6 bases). From germline, CDR1 is MGHRA and CDR2 YSYEKL. The CDR3 is 16 amino acids. The V end was cut by 0 bases, the J end by 2 bases, with 12 bases between. The chain's CDR3 is CASSQEASAYTDTQYF. In DNA form, the CDR3 reads TGCGCCAGCAGCCAAGAGGCTAGCGCCTACACAGATACGCAGTATTTT.

This sequence joins TRBV21-1 and TRBJ1-5; the table's D gene call, TRBD1, was not cross checked with the DNA. TRBV21-1 is termed a pseudogene. CDR3 size: 12 residues. CDR3 coding DNA: TGTGCCAGCAGCAAAGAGGGACAGGCCCAGCATTTT. Amino acid sequence: CASSKEGQAQHF.

CDR3 nucleotides: TGTGCCAGCTCACCACCGGATTGGGGCTGGCAGCCCCAGCATTTT. Translated, it gives CASSPPDWGWQPQHF. This chain links TRBV18 with TRBJ1-5; D may be TRBD1 (5 bases). Germline values: CDR1 KGHSH, CDR2 LQKENI. V was cut by 0 bases and J by 7 bases, with 13 bases left in between. The CDR3 contains 15 residues.

J is TRBJ1-2 and V is TRBV29-1; D may be TRBD1 (5 bases). The germline gives CDR1 SQVTM, CDR2 ANQGSEA. The V end was cut by 8 bases, the J end by 4 bases, with 11 bases between. The CDR3 is 11 residues long. CDR3 DNA: TGCAGCCCCAGGGAGGGCTATGGCTACACCTTC. Protein sequence: CSPREGYGYTF.

The genes are TRBV7-9 and TRBJ1-5, with 10 nucleotides matching TRBD1. CDR1 and CDR2 (germline): SEHNR, FQNEAQ (reference sequence). Losses at the gene ends were 2 bases for V and 0 bases for J; bases not matched to a gene: 10. There are 19 residues in the CDR3. This CDR3 reads CASSLPPGTGDYSNQPQHF. CDR3 in DNA: TGTGCCAGCAGCTTACCCCCCGGGACAGGGGACTATAGCAATCAGCCCCAGCATTTT.

The V call is TRBV11-3, the J call TRBJ2-3; 8 bases match TRBD1. In germline, CDR1 is SGHNT, CDR2 YENEEA. The CDR3 length is 15 residues. Trimming took 4 bases from V and 2 from J; bases not matched to a gene: 5. The CDR3 sequence is CASSSQGASTDTQYF. Written as DNA, the CDR3 is TGTGCCAGCAGCTCCCAGGGGGCGTCCACAGATACGCAGTATTTT.

The rearrangement links TRBV27 to TRBJ1-1, with D tentatively TRBD1 (5 bases). The CDR3 is made up of 15 amino acids. Germline V gene data show CDR1 as MNHEY and CDR2 as SMNVEV (reference sequence). Trimming left V 9 bases short and J 4 bases short, with 21 bases between. In DNA form, the CDR3 reads TGTGCCAGGCCGATCCCCAAGGAGGGGCTCACTGAAGCTTTCTTT. Translation: CARPIPKEGLTEAFF.

V is TRBV9 and J is TRBJ2-3; D is unclear. The CDR3 consists of 15 residues. Germline CDR1 is SGDLS and CDR2 is YYNGEE. Trimming cost V 3 bases and J 0 bases, with 11 bases left between them. CDR3 sequence: CASSASGRSTDTQYF. In DNA, the CDR3 is TGTGCCAGCAGCGCCTCTGGGCGCAGCACAGATACGCAGTATTTT.

This sequence joins TRBV18 and TRBJ1-2; D is undetermined. This CDR3 region has 15 residues. V was trimmed by 3 bases and J by 6 bases, leaving 17 bases between them. From germline, CDR1 is KGHSH and CDR2 LQKENI. CDR3 residues: CASSPRPGIDNGYTF. CDR3 coding DNA: TGTGCCAGCTCACCCCGGCCGGGGATTGACAATGGCTACACCTTC.

In its sample, this clone was seen a few times. The chain carries TRBV7-3 and TRBJ2-2, with D perhaps TRBD1 (6 bases). The V end lost 6 bases, the J end lost 0 bases, and 8 bases lay between the germline ends. The V gene's germline CDR1 is SGHTA and CDR2 FQGTGA. This CDR3 has 14 residues. CDR3 residues: CASRDSANTGELFF. Written as DNA, the CDR3 is TGTGCCAGCAGGGACAGCGCGAACACCGGGGAGCTGTTTTTT.